Shown below are 25 T cell receptor beta chains from a single sample sequenced in a study of blood T cells in healthy people across ages. Using a J-beta primer mix together with a sample-barcoded 5' primer, a second PCR was run for about 6 to 12 cycles. TCRdb re-called the 5' RACE reads through MiXCR, storing one row per CDR3 protein. The sample has nearly 1 million distinct CDR3 sequences, roughly 51% seen once. Sequenced input: blood. Source of these receptors: a woman in her fifties or sixties in good health.

The chain is built from TRBV20-1 and TRBJ1-5; the D gene is possibly TRBD1 (5 bases). The CDR3 consists of 14 residues. Germline V gene data show CDR1 as DFQATT and CDR2 as SNEGSKA (reference sequence). V was cut by 6 bases and J by 5 bases, with 17 bases left in between. The CDR3 spells CSARHPQGDQPQHF. CDR3 DNA sequence: TGCAGTGCACGCCACCCCCAGGGTGATCAGCCCCAGCATTTT.

The J gene is TRBJ1-1, the V gene TRBV7-9, with 7 bases matching TRBD1. Germline CDR1 SEHNR, CDR2 FQNEAQ (reference sequence). J gave up 5 bases and V 8 bases, and 5 bases lay outside the gene matches. The CDR3 totals 12 residues. The CDR3 bases are TGTGCCAGCTCACCACAGGGGACTGAAGCTTTCTTT. It yields the protein CASSPQGTEAFF.

The rearrangement uses TRBV7-9 and TRBJ1-6; D may be TRBD1 (5 bases). V gave up 5 bases and J gave up 1 base, with 12 bases separating them. The CDR3 is 16 residues long. The germline CDR1 and CDR2 sequences are SEHNR and FQNEAQ (reference sequence). This chain's CDR3 is CASSPQGISYNSPLHF. The CDR3 DNA sequence: TGTGCCAGCAGCCCTCAGGGAATTTCCTATAATTCACCCCTCCACTTT. The entire variable domain, with the rest obtained from reference TRBV7-9 and TRBJ1-6, is as follows: DTGVSQNPRHKITKRGQNVTFRCDPISEHNRLYWYRQTLGQGPEFLTYFQNEAQLEKSRLLSDRFSAERPKGSFSTLEIQRTEQGDSAMYLCASSPQGISYNSPLHFGNGTRLTVT.

The chain uses TRBV20-1 and TRBJ2-7, with 10 bases fitting TRBD2. The J call is uncertain, as TRBJ2-5 better fits the DNA end. CDR1 and CDR2 from the germline V gene are DFQATT and SNEGSKA (reference sequence). The CDR3 spans 16 residues. The DNA of the CDR3 is TGCAGTGCCACACCACTACTAGCGGGATTTGGTGAGACCCAGTACTTC. Translation gives CSATPLLAGFGETQYF.

The V gene is TRBV7-9, the J gene TRBJ2-3; 10 positions match TRBD2. After removal of 5 bases from V and 0 bases from J, the junction contained 2 bases not matched to a gene. Germline V gene lookup returns CDR1 SEHNR and CDR2 FQNEAQ (reference sequence). CDR3 length: 15 residues. The DNA of the CDR3 is TGTGCCAGCAGCGAACTAGCGGGGAGCACAGATACGCAGTATTTT. Protein product: CASSELAGSTDTQYF.

The chain is built from TRBV3-1 and TRBJ2-7; the match to TRBD2 covers 10 bases. The V and J ends lost 7 bases and 6 bases, in that order; junction bases with no gene match: 9. CDR1 LGHDT and CDR2 YNNKEL come from the germline V gene (reference sequence). The CDR3 extends over 14 amino acids. The CDR3 loop reads CASKTSGTSAEQYF. The CDR3, as DNA: TGTGCCAGCAAAACATCCGGGACTAGCGCCGAGCAGTACTTC.

This clonotype has a handful of counts. The chain employs TRBV5-1 and TRBJ2-5; 8 bases align to TRBD2. The J call may be incorrect, as the DNA end agrees better with TRBJ2-7. Germline lookup yields CDR1 SGHRS and CDR2 YFSETQ. This CDR3 spans 14 amino acids. CDR3 nucleotides: TGCGCCAGCAGCCTCTTAACGGGAGGGTTCGAGCAGTACTTC. Amino acid sequence: CASSLLTGGFEQYF.

The chain uses TRBV2 and TRBJ1-4; D uncertain. The CDR3 spans 14 residues. Germline V gene data show CDR1 as SNHLY and CDR2 as FYNNEI. Trimming pared 6 bases from V and 7 bases from J, leaving 15 bases between. The CDR3 bases are TGTGCCAGCAGCTACTCAGGCCCTCTTGAAAAACTGTTTTTT. Its translation: CASSYSGPLEKLFF.

The rearrangement uses TRBV2 and TRBJ1-1; 7 nucleotides match TRBD1. Germline lookup yields CDR1 SNHLY and CDR2 FYNNEI. This CDR3 has 14 amino acids. V lost 8 bases, J lost 0 bases, and 6 bases stayed unmatched. As DNA, the CDR3 is TGTGCCAGCGAGACAGGGCTACTGAACACTGAAGCTTTCTTT. This sequence encodes CASETGLLNTEAFF.

This clonotype has a handful of counts. The chain joins TRBV20-1 to TRBJ2-1; 13 bases fit TRBD2. CDR1 is DFQATT, CDR2 SNEGSKA, per germline (reference sequence). The J segment lost 5 bases and the V segment lost 3 bases, leaving 7 bases of the junction unmatched. This CDR3 is 16 amino acids long. The CDR3 region is CSARTAGLAGHNEQFF. The CDR3 DNA reads as TGCAGTGCTAGGACGGCGGGACTAGCGGGGCACAATGAGCAGTTCTTC.

This chain links TRBV5-1 with TRBJ1-1; 7 nucleotides align to TRBD1. CDR1 and CDR2 (germline): SGHRS, YFSETQ. J lost 1 base, V lost 2 bases, and 5 bases had no gene match. The CDR3 consists of 15 residues. The CDR3, as DNA: TGCGCCAGCAGCTTTCGACAGGGTGAGAACACTGAAGCTTTCTTT. As protein: CASSFRQGENTEAFF. The full variable domain, its missing parts supplied by reference TRBV5-1 and TRBJ1-1, is KAGVTQTPRYLIKTRGQQVTLSCSPISGHRSVSWYQQTPGQGLQFLFEYFSETQRNKGNFPGRFSGRQFSNSRSEMNVSTLELGDSALYLCASSFRQGENTEAFFGQGTRLTVV.

This chain joins TRBV15 and TRBJ2-1; 13 bases fit TRBD2. The CDR3 is 14 amino acids. Looked up from germline, CDR1 is LNHNV and CDR2 is YYDKDF (reference sequence). The junction had 4 bases not matched to a gene; V was cut back by 7 bases and J by 7 bases. Here the CDR3 DNA reads TGTGCCACCATAACTAGCGGGGGGGGGAATGAGCAGTTCTTC. This gives the protein CATITSGGGNEQFF.

V is TRBV20-1 and J is TRBJ1-1; D not certain. CDR3 size: 14 residues. V lost 2 bases to trimming and J lost 4 bases, with 14 bases between them. Germline CDR1 reads DFQATT; CDR2 reads SNEGSKA (reference sequence). The CDR3 DNA follows: TGCAGTGCTAGACACGCGGGTTCGGGCACTGAAGCTTTCTTT. Its translation is CSARHAGSGTEAFF.

This clonotype was counted only a few times. This rearrangement joins TRBV11-2 to TRBJ2-5; D is ambiguous. Per germline, CDR1 SGHAT and CDR2 FQNNGV. Deletions cut 1 base from V and 5 bases from J, with 8 bases between. The CDR3 has 13 amino acids. The DNA of the CDR3 is TGTGCCAGCAGCTTAGGTATCGGGGAGACCCAGTACTTC. It codes for CASSLGIGETQYF.

The chain employs TRBV27 and TRBJ2-7; 11 bases align to TRBD1. After removal of 7 bases from V and 5 bases from J, the junction contained 10 bases not matched to a gene. The germline CDR1 and CDR2 sequences are MNHEY and SMNVEV (reference sequence). The CDR3 has 15 residues. The CDR3 is CASTNPGQGGNEQYF. For the CDR3, the DNA is TGTGCCAGCACCAACCCGGGACAGGGGGGCAACGAGCAGTACTTC.

The chain is built from TRBV2 and TRBJ2-7; TRBD1 matches at 8 bases. V shed 6 bases, J shed 3 bases, and the junction held 10 bases outside the gene matches. CDR3 length: 15 residues. Germline V gene lookup returns CDR1 SNHLY and CDR2 FYNNEI. In nucleotides, the CDR3 is TGTGCCAGCAGCAATGACAGGGGAACTGGCTACGAGCAGTACTTC. Its translation is CASSNDRGTGYEQYF.

The chain combines TRBV29-1 with TRBJ2-3, with TRBD2 identical over 12 bases. Germline V lookup: CDR1 SQVTM, CDR2 ANQGSEA. V dropped 7 bases and J dropped 6; count of bases not matched to a gene: 17. The CDR3 runs to 17 residues. CDR3 loop: CSGEPSGRAGLKDTQYF. CDR3 nucleotide sequence: TGCAGCGGGGAACCTAGCGGGAGGGCGGGTTTGAAGGATACGCAGTATTTT.

This clonotype was detected a few times. CDR3 in amino acids: CASSQGHTQYF. The CDR3 region has the DNA TGTGCCAGCAGCCAAGGACACACGCAGTATTTT. The rearrangement links TRBV3-1 to TRBJ2-3; unclear D gene. The CDR3 spans 11 residues. Germline CDR1 is LGHDT and CDR2 is YNNKEL (reference sequence). Trimming left V 1 base short and J 9 bases short, with 5 bases between.

The rearrangement links TRBV7-2 to TRBJ2-1; 8 bases line up with TRBD2. This CDR3 region has 14 residues. V lost 3 bases and J lost 9; bases outside the gene matches: 7. CDR1 is SGHTA and CDR2 is FQGNSA in the germline V gene. The CDR3 region has the DNA TGTGCCAGCAGCTTCAGCGGGAGCGGGAGTGAGCAGTTCTTC. Residues: CASSFSGSGSEQFF.

The chain carries TRBV4-1 and TRBJ1-2; D may be TRBD1 (5 bases). The V gene's germline CDR1 is MGHRA and CDR2 YSYEKL. Trimming took 0 bases from V and 6 from J, leaving 14 bases between them. The CDR3 is 15 amino acids. The CDR3 sequence: CASSQDGDGNHGYTF. As DNA, the CDR3 is TGCGCCAGCAGCCAAGATGGGGACGGAAACCATGGCTACACCTTC.

This clonotype was recorded a few times. The CDR3 sequence: CATSRDIGSYEQYF. CDR3 DNA sequence: TGTGCCACCAGCAGAGATATCGGTTCCTACGAGCAGTACTTC. This rearrangement joins TRBV15 to TRBJ2-4; D gene ambiguous. Matching the DNA end better, TRBJ2-7 makes the J call doubtful. The CDR3 is made up of 14 amino acids. From germline, CDR1 is LNHNV and CDR2 YYDKDF (reference sequence).

This clonotype was seen once. The chain employs TRBV7-9 and TRBJ2-5; D perhaps matches TRBD1 (6 bases). The germline gives CDR1 SEHNR, CDR2 FQNEAQ (reference sequence). Trimming shortened V by 10 bases and J by 4 bases, and 13 bases separated the two germline ends. The CDR3 covers 12 residues. The DNA for the CDR3 is TGTGCCACCGCGGTAGGGGGAGAGACCCAGTACTTC. The encoded protein is CATAVGGETQYF.

V is TRBV25-1 and J is TRBJ2-1; 13 bases are shared with TRBD2. Germline CDR1 and CDR2: MGHDK and SYGVNS. Trimming at V came to 6 bases and at J to 2 bases, leaving 7 bases not matched to a gene. The CDR3 extends over 17 amino acids. This CDR3 reads CASRLAGGLGAYNEQFF. The CDR3 DNA reads TGTGCCAGCAGACTAGCGGGAGGGCTAGGCGCCTACAATGAGCAGTTCTTC.

The chain joins TRBV12-3 or TRBV12-4 to TRBJ2-7, with 12 nucleotides matching TRBD1. V shed 5 bases, J shed 5 bases, and the junction held 7 bases outside the gene matches. This CDR3 is built from 15 residues. Written as DNA, the CDR3 is TGTGCCAGCAGTACCCTGGGACAGGGGGCCCACGAGCAGTACTTC. Translated, it gives CASSTLGQGAHEQYF.

The chain combines TRBV10-3 with TRBJ2-3; 8 bases align to TRBD1. Germline assignment: CDR1 ENHRY and CDR2 SYGVKD. Trimming cost V 6 bases and J 8 bases; bases outside gene matches: 7. There are 13 residues in the CDR3. The CDR3, as DNA: TGTGCCATCAGGGGCAGGGGGCGAGGTACGCAGTATTTT. This sequence encodes CAIRGRGRGTQYF.